Sequencing of this TCR beta chain was carried out in a study of cytomegalovirus exposure and HLA in healthy donors. Study findings and constraints: The study found most TCR sequences rare, yet found some public TCRs in many donors. Under in vitro conditions, three CMV-associated chains were confirmed as specific for CMV antigens.

This clone was counted between two and nine times. Its antigen remains unidentified. The PCR ran on 60 Vbeta and 13 Jbeta primers. The repertoire was sequenced with immunoSEQ multiplex PCR; TCRdb's copy has only in-frame clones and lacks some. The sample includes 190,000 or so clones, 80% seen only once; the top ten take roughly 0.7%. The sequence derives from a boy younger than 18 in good health and CMV-seronegative. The sample taken for sequencing was PBMCs.

In DNA form, the CDR3 reads TGTGCCAGCAGCCAAGAGGGACAGAACACTGAAGCTTTCTTT. Its translation: CASSQEGQNTEAFF. V gene TRBV4-2 combines with J gene TRBJ1-1; a possible D gene is TRBD1 (6 bases). This CDR3 spans 14 amino acids. Germline V gene sequence: CDR1 LGHNA, CDR2 YNFKEQ. With 0 bases removed from V and 1 base from J, the gap between germline ends came to 6 bases.